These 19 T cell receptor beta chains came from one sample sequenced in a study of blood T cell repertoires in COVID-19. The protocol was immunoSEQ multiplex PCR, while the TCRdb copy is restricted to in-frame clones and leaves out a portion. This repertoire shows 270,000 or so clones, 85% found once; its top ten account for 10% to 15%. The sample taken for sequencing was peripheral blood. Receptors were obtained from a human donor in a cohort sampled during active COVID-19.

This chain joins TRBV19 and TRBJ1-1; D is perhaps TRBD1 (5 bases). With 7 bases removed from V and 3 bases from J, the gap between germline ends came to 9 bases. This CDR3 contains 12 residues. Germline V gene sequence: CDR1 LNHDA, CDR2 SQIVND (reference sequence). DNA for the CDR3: TGTGCCAGTATGGACATATACACTGAAGCTTTCTTT. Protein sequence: CASMDIYTEAFF.

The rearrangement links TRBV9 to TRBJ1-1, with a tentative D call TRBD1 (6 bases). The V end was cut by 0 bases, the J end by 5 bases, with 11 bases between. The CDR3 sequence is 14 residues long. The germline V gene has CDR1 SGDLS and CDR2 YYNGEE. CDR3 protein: CASSVEARGTEAFF. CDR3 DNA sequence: TGTGCCAGCAGCGTAGAGGCCAGGGGAACTGAAGCTTTCTTT.

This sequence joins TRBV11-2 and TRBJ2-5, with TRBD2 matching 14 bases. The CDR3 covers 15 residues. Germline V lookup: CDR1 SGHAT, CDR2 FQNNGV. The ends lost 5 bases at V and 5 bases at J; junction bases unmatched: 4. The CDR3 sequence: CASSPGLAGAETQYF. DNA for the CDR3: TGTGCCAGCAGCCCGGGACTAGCGGGAGCGGAGACCCAGTACTTC.

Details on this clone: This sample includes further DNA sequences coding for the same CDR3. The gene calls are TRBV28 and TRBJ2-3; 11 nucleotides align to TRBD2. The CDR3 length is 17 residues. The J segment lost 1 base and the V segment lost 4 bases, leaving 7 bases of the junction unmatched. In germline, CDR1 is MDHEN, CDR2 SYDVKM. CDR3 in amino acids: CASSSPLAGGRTDTQYF. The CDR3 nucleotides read TGTGCCAGCAGTTCCCCCCTAGCGGGGGGCCGCACAGATACGCAGTATTTT.

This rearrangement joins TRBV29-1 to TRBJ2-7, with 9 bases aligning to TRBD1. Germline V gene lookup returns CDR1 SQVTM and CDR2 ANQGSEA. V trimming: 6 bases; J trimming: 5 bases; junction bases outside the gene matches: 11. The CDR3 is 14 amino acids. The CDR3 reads CSVKDRGFRDEQYF. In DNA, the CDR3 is TGCAGCGTGAAAGACAGGGGGTTCCGAGACGAGCAGTACTTC.

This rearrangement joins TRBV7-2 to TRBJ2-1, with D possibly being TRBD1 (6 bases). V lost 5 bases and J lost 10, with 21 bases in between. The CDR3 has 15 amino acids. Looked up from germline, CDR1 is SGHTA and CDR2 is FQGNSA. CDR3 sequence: CASSHLKQGRGEQFF. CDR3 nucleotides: TGTGCCAGCAGCCATCTAAAACAGGGTAGGGGCGAGCAGTTCTTC.

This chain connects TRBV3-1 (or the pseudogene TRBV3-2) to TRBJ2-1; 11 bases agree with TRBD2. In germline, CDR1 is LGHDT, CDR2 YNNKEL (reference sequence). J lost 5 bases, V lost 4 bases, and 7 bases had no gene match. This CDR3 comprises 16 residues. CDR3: CASSLLAGGPHNEQFF. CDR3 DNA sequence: TGTGCCAGCAGCCTCTTAGCGGGAGGGCCTCACAATGAGCAGTTCTTC.

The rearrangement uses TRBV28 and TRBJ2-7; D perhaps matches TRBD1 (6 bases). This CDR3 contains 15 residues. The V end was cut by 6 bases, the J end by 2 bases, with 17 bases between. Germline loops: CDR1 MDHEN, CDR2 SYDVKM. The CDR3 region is CASSWMGQGPYEQYF. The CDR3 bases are TGTGCCAGCAGCTGGATGGGGCAGGGGCCCTACGAGCAGTACTTC.

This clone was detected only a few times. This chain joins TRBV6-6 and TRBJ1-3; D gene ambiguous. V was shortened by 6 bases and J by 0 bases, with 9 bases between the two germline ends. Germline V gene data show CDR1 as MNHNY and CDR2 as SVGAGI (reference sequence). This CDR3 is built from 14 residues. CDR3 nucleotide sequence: TGTGCCAGCAGACAACAGCTCTCTGGAAACACCATATATTTT. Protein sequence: CASRQQLSGNTIYF.

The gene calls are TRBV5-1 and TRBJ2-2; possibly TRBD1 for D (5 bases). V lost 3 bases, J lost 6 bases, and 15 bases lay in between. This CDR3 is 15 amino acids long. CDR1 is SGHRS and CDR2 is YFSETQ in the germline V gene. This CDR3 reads CASSWAAGPAGELFF. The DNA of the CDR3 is TGCGCCAGCAGCTGGGCTGCAGGGCCCGCCGGGGAGCTGTTTTTT.

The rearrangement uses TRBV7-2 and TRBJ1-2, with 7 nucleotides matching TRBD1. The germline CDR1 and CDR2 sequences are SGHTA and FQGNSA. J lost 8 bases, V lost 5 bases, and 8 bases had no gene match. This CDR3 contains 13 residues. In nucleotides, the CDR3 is TGTGCCAGCAGCCTCAGACAGGGCGGCGGCTACACCTTC. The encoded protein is CASSLRQGGGYTF.

CDR3 bases: TGTGCCACCCTACAGGGAGACACTGAAGCTTTCTTT. Translated, it gives CATLQGDTEAFF. The chain links TRBV7-9 to TRBJ1-1; a weak D match, TRBD1 (6 bases). Trimming pared 10 bases from V and 3 bases from J, leaving 12 bases between. This CDR3 has 12 residues. The germline V gene has CDR1 SEHNR and CDR2 FQNEAQ (reference sequence).

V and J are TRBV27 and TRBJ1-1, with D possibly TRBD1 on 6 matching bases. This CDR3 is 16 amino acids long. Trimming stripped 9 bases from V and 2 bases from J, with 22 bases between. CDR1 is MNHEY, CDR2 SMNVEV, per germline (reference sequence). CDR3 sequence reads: CASRKLRGDSNTEAFF. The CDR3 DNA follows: TGTGCCAGTAGAAAACTCAGGGGCGACTCCAACACTGAAGCTTTCTTT.

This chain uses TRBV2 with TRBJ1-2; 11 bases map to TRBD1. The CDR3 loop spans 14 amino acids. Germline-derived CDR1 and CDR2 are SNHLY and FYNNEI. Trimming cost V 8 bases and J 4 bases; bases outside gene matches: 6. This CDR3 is CASRADRGPYGYTF. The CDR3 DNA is TGTGCCAGCCGCGCGGACAGGGGGCCCTATGGCTACACCTTC. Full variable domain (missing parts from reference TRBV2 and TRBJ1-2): EPEVTQTPSHQVTQMGQEVILRCVPISNHLYFYWYRQILGQKVEFLVSFYNNEISEKSEIFDDQFSVERPDGSNFTLKIRSTKLEDSAMYFCASRADRGPYGYTFGSGTRLTVV.

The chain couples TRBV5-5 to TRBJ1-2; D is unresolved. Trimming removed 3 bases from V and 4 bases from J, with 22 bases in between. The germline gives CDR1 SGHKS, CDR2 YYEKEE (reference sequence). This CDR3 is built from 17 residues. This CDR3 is CASSSWPQSQRPYGYTF. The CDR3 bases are TGTGCCAGCAGCTCATGGCCCCAGTCCCAGCGGCCCTATGGCTACACCTTC.

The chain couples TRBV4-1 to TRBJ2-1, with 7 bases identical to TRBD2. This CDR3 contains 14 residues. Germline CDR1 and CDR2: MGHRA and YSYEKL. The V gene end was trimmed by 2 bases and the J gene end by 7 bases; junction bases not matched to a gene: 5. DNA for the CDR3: TGCGCCAGCAGCCAACCGACTAGCCCGAATGAGCAGTTCTTC. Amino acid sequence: CASSQPTSPNEQFF.

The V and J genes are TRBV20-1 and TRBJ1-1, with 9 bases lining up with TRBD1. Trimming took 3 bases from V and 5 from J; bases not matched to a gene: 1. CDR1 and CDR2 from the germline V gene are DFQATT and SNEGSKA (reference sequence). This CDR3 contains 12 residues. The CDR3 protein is CSASDRGTEAFF. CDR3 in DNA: TGCAGTGCTAGTGACAGGGGGACTGAAGCTTTCTTT.

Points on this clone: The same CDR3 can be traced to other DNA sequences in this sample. The CDR3 DNA reads TGCGCCAGCAGCCAAGATCAGGGGGCTGGAAACACCATATATTTT. Translating it yields CASSQDQGAGNTIYF. The chain recombines TRBV4-3 with TRBJ1-3, with TRBD1 matching 7 bases. V lost 0 bases to trimming and J lost 2 bases; unmatched junction nucleotides: 1. CDR1 LGHNA and CDR2 YSLEER come from the germline V gene. The CDR3 contains 15 residues.

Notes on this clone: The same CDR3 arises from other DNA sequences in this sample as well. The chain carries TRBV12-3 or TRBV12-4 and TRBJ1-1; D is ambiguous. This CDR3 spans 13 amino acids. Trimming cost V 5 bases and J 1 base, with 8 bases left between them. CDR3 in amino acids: CASSLGGNTEAFF. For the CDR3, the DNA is TGTGCCAGCAGTCTTGGCGGGAACACTGAAGCTTTCTTT.